The present T cell receptor beta chain was sequenced within a study of blood T cell repertoires in COVID-19. Study-level information: The United States, Italy and Spain were the sources of the acute and convalescent COVID-19 samples. The analysed material was cDNA or gDNA that came from T cells, B-cell-depleted T cells, or PBMCs.

Authors' processing steps: Using reference gene primer amplification, nucleated cell counts were estimated. The assay was immunoSEQ multiplex PCR, and TCRdb's table has in-frame clones only and misses some. V, J and clone size are taken as reported in that table, and D and trimming were inferred from the DNA itself. The sample has around 220,000 clones, over 75% seen once. The sequence was obtained from a man in his forties or fifties with acute or convalescent COVID-19. The sample comprised peripheral blood.

The CDR3 loop reads CASSLVAGASTDTQYF. The CDR3 DNA sequence: TGTGCCAGCAGCTTGGTGGCGGGGGCCAGCACAGATACGCAGTATTTT. The chain has TRBV5-4 and TRBJ2-3; a possible D gene is TRBD2 (7 bases). The CDR3 runs 16 residues. Germline V gene lookup returns CDR1 SGHNT and CDR2 YYREEE (reference sequence). The ends were cut back, 0 bases at V and 0 bases at J, with 11 bases in the middle.